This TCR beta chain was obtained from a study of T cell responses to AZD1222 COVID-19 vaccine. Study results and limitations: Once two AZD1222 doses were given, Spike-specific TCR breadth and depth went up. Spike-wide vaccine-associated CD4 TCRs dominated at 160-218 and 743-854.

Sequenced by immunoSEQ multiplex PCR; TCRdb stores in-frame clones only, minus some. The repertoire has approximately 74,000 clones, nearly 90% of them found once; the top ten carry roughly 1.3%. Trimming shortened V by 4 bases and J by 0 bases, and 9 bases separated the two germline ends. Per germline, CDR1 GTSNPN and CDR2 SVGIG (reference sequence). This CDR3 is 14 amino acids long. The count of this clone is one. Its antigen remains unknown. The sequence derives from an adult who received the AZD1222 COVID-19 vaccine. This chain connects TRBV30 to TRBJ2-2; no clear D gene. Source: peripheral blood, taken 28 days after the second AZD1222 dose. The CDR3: CAWKEYPNTGELFF. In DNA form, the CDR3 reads TGTGCCTGGAAGGAATACCCGAACACCGGGGAGCTGTTTTTT. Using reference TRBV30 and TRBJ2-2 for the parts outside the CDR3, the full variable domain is SQTIHQWPATLVQPVGSPLSLECTVEGTSNPNLYWYRQAAGRGLQLLFYSVGIGQISSEVPQNLSASRPQDRQFILSSKKLLLSDSGFYLCAWKEYPNTGELFFGEGSRLTVL.